This T cell receptor (beta chain) was sequenced during a study of T cells in tuberculosis (dated by TCRdb to between 2017 and 2018). At the level of the whole study: In the study, CD1B tetramers and high-throughput TCR immunosequencing were combined to characterize T cells specific for the mycobacterial lipid antigen glucose monomycolate (GMM). What the authors observed across the whole study: The stringent sort gate may have missed T cells binding the CD1B-GMM tetramer with low affinity.

TCR-alpha and TCR-beta chains were sequenced unpaired, so chain pairing information was not available. TCR libraries were generated with the immunoSEQ multiplex PCR assay, using TCR-beta and/or TCR-alpha/delta assays for each sample. The amplified TCR libraries were sequenced on the Illumina high-throughput platform. On the authors' methods: Clustering and dimensionality reduction were performed using pairwise TCRdist distances among GMM-specific receptors from ex vivo sorted or in vitro expanded T cells. Sequence motifs defined by gene usage and CDR3 content were tested for enrichment in tetramer-positive versus tetramer-negative populations. The source is immuneACCESS, and TCRdb retained only in-frame sequences with V and J called. Part of the clones is not carried over; for the studies checked, unresolved V genes explain less than half of this, and the remainder is unexplained. Clonal size and the V and J genes are those of that table, whereas D and trimming came from the DNA. Counted in this sample were about 59,000 clones; 80% to 85% of them appeared once. Clones ranked in the top ten supply over 10% of the sample.

Turning to this clone: Nothing much larger sits one base from this clone, and base qualities are not available.

The CDR3 holds 15 amino acids from the cysteine to the phenylalanine. Here the CDR3 DNA is all that survives: 45 bases in frame from base 1. The germline V gene gives CDR1 as SGHRS and CDR2 as YFSETQ. V loses 3 bases, J loses 0 bases, and the germline ends lie 12 bases apart. After being thawed and rested overnight, PBMC were stained with GMM-loaded CD1B tetramer, a Live/Dead dye and anti-CD3, and were then sorted on a FACS Aria II. CD1B tetramers were loaded with C32 glucose monomycolate purified from Rhodococcus equi. Before cryopreservation, the PBMC used for tetramer sorting had been depleted of CD14-expressing monocytes as part of a separate study. About 100,000 tetramer-negative cells were sorted from each donor and analyzed alongside the tetramer-positive cells. GMM-loaded CD1B tetramers were used to sort antigen-specific T cells from several healthy South African adults.

Here the chain combines TRBV5-1 and TRBJ2-5, and perhaps TRBD1 as D gene, on 5 matching bases. The sample taken for sequencing was CD1b-GMM tetramer-negative cells sorted from PBMCs. Explained via the paper, the cell subset or site label denotes: T cells not binding CD1B-GMM tetramer, sorted from same donor. The sequence came from an adult woman with latent tuberculosis. The nucleotides read TGCGCCAGCAGCTCCGTAAGCAGGGACCAAGAGACCCAGTACTTC. This encodes CASSSVSRDQETQYF.